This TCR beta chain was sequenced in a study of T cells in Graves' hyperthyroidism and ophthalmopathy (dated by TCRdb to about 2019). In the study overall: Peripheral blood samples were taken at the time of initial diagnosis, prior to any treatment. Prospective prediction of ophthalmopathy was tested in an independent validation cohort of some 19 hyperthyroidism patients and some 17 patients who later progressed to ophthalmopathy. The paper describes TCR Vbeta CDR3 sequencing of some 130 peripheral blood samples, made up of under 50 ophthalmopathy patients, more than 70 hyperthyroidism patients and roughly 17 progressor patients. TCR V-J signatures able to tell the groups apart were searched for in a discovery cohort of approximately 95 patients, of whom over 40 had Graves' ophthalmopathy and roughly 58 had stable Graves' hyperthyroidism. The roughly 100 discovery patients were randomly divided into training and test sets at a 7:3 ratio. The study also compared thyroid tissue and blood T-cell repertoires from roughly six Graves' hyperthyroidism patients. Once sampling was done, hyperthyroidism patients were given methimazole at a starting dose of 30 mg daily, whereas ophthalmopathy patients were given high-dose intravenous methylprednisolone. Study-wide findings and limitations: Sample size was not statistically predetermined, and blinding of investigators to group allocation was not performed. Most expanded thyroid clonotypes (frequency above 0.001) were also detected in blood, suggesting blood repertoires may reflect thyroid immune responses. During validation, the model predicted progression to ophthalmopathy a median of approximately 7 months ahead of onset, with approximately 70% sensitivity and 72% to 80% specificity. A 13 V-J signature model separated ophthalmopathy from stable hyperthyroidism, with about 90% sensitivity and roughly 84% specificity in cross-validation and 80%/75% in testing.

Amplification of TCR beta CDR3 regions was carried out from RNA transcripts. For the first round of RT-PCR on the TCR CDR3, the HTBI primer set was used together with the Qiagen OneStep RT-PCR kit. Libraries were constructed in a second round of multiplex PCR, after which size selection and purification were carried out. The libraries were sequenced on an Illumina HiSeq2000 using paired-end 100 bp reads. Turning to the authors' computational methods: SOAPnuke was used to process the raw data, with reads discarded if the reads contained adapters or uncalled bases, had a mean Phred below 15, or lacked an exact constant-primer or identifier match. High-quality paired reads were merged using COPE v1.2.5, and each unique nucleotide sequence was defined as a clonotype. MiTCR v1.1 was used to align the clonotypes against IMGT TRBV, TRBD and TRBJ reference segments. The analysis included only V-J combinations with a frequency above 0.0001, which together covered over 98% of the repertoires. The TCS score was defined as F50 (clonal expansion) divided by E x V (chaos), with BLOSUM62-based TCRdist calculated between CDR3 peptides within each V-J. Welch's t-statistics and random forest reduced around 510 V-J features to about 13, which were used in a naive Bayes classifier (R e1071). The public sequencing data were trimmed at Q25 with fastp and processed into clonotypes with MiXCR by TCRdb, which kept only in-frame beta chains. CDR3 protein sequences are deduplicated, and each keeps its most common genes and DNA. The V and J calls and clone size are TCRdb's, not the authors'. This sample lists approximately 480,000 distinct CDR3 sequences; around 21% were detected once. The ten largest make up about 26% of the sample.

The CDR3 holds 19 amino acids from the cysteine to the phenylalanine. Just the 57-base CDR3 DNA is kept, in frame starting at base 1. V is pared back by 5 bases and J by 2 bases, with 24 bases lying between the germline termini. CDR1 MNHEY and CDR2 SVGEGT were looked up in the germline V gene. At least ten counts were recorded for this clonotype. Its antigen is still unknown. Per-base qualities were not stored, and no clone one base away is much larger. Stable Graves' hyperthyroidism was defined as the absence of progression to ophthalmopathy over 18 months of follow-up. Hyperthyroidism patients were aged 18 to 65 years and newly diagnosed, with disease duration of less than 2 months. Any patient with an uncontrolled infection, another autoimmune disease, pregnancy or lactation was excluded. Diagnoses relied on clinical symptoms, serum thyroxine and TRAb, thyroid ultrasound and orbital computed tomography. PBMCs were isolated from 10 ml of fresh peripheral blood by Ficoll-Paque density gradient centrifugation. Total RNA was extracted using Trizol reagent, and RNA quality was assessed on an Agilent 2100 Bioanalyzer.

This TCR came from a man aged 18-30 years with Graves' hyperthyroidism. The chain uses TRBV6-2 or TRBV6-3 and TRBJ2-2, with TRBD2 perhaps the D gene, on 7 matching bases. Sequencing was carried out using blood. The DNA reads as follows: TGTGCCAGCAGTACCCGTATGAGTGGGGGGGCATTCAACACCGGGGAGCTGTTTTTT. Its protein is CASSTRMSGGAFNTGELFF.